The entry that follows covers one TCR beta chain sequence. Between the trimmed V and J ends, which lost 6 bases and 8 bases, there was a span of 11 bases. Germline V gives CDR1 SNHLY, CDR2 FYNNEI. CDR3 length equals 13 residues. Per the original data handling: Counts of nucleated cells, estimated from reference gene primer amplification, were obtained. TCRdb's table, derived via immunoSEQ multiplex PCR, lists solely in-frame clones and lacks some. V and J calls and clone size are those listed in that table; D and trimming were worked out from the DNA. The sample lists approximately 310,000 clones; roughly 91% were seen once. These data come from a study of blood T cell repertoires in COVID-19. On the study more broadly: The cDNA or gDNA used as material had been derived from T cells, B-cell-depleted T cells, or PBMCs.

J is TRBJ1-6 and V is TRBV2; a possible D gene is TRBD1 (5 bases). The sample comprised peripheral blood. The clonotype comes from a man aged 45-65 years with active or convalescent COVID-19. The CDR3 sequence is CASRVGGDSPLHF. CDR3 nucleotide sequence: TGTGCCAGCAGAGTCGGGGGAGATTCACCCCTCCACTTT.